The sequence of this TCR beta chain was determined in a study of T cell changes during pregnancy in multiple sclerosis. CDR1 and CDR2 from the germline V gene are MNHEY and SMNVEV (reference sequence). This CDR3 comprises 14 residues. V was shortened by 2 bases and J by 4 bases, with 11 bases between the two germline ends. The data were produced by immunoSEQ multiplex PCR, yet TCRdb's version contains in-frame clones alone and is incomplete. The repertoire holds tens of thousands of clones, with approximately 90% as singletons. The sample consisted of CD8+ T cells from peripheral blood mononuclear cells, taken before pregnancy. This TCR was sampled from a female donor with multiple sclerosis, enrolled in a pregnancy study. This chain links TRBV27 with TRBJ1-2; a weak D match, TRBD1 (5 bases). The CDR3 region has the DNA TGTGCCAGCAGTTTACTCGGGGGGATCTATGGCTACACCTTC. Amino acid sequence: CASSLLGGIYGYTF.